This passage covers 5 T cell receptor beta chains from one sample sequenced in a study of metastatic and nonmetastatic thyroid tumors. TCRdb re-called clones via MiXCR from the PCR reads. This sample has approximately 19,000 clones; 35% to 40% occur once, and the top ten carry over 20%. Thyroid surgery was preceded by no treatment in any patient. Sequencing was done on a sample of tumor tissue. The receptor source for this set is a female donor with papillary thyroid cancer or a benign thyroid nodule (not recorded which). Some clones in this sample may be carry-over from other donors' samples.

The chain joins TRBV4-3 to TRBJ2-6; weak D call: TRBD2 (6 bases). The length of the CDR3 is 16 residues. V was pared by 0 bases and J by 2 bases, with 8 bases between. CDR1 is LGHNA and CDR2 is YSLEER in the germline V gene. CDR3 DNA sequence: TGCGCCAGCAGCCAAGATTTAGCGGCTGGGGCCAACGTCCTGACTTTC. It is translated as CASSQDLAAGANVLTF.

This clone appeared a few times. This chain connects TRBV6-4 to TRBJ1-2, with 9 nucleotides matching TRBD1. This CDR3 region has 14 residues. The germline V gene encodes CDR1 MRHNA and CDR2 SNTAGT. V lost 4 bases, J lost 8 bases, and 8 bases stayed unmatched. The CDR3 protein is CASSGGQGNTGYTF. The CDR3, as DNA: TGTGCCAGCAGTGGGGGACAGGGAAACACCGGCTACACCTTC.

The CDR3 DNA is TGTGCCAGCAGTTATCGGCGCTATGGCTACACCTTC. Its protein product is CASSYRRYGYTF. The chain joins TRBV6-9 to TRBJ1-2; D call uncertain. V was pared by 2 bases and J by 4 bases, with 5 bases between. CDR1 is MNHGY and CDR2 is SVAAGI in the germline V gene. The CDR3 loop spans 12 amino acids.

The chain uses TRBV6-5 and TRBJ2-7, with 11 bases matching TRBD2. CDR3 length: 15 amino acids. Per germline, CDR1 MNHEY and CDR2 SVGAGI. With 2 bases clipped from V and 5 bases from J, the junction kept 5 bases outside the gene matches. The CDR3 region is CASSYETSGTNEQYF. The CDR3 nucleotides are TGTGCCAGCAGTTACGAGACTAGCGGGACGAACGAGCAGTACTTC.

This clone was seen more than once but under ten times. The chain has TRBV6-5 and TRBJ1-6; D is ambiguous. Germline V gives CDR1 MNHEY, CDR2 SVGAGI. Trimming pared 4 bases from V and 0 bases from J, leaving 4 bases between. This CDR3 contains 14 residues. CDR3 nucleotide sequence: TGTGCCAGCAGTTCTCACTCCTATAATTCACCCCTCCACTTT. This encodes CASSSHSYNSPLHF.